The 23 T cell receptor beta chains below were found in one sample sequenced in a study of naive and memory T cell subsets. Study results and caveats: A few larger clonotypes appeared in naive repertoires, especially CD8, possibly memory cells re-expressing CD45RA.

An equimolar mix of two oligonucleotides served as the beta constant-region primer for TRBC1 and TRBC2. Nested alpha and beta constant-region primers with the SP2 primer drove four PCR rounds on ligated cDNA. Using its own MiXCR run on the UMI-ligation and nested PCR reads, TCRdb lists one record per CDR3 protein. The sample holds 150,000 or so distinct CDR3 sequences, approximately 22% seen once. These TCRs are of unknown antigen specificity. Sample: naive CD4+ T cells from blood. These receptors all stem from a human donor in good health.

The V gene is TRBV28, the J gene TRBJ2-7; TRBD2 matches at 12 bases. V shed 6 bases and J 3 bases; nucleotides not matched to a gene: 6. This CDR3 comprises 15 residues. Germline CDR1 is MDHEN and CDR2 is SYDVKM. The CDR3 loop reads CASRPGLAGNYEQYF. The DNA of the CDR3 is TGTGCCAGCAGACCTGGACTAGCGGGGAACTACGAGCAGTACTTC.

The CDR3 coding sequence is TGTGCCAGCAGTGATCCTAGCGGGAGGACCTACAATGAGCAGTTCTTC. It translates to CASSDPSGRTYNEQFF. V is TRBV25-1 and J is TRBJ2-1; 11 positions agree with TRBD2. Germline trimming cut 3 bases from V and 2 bases from J; bases unmatched to any gene: 3. The CDR3 loop spans 16 amino acids. Germline V lookup: CDR1 MGHDK, CDR2 SYGVNS.

This rearrangement joins TRBV7-2 to TRBJ2-3; no firm D call. The CDR3 has 11 residues. V lost 7 bases and J lost 2, with 4 bases in between. Per the germline V gene, CDR1 is SGHTA and CDR2 is FQGNSA. For the CDR3, the DNA is TGTGCCAGCACCACCACAGATACGCAGTATTTT. Protein product: CASTTTDTQYF.

The sample holds a few counts of this clonotype. The chain joins TRBV28 to TRBJ2-7, with 8 bases fitting TRBD2. With 5 bases clipped from V and 2 bases from J, the junction kept 26 bases outside the gene matches. CDR3 length equals 21 residues. In germline, CDR1 is MDHEN, CDR2 SYDVKM. This chain's CDR3 is CASSRSGRTTNLLPFPYEQYF. The DNA of the CDR3 is TGTGCCAGCAGTCGGAGCGGGAGAACTACCAACCTCTTACCCTTCCCCTACGAGCAGTACTTC.

The rearrangement joins TRBV6-5 to TRBJ2-7; D unclear. Trimming stripped 3 bases from V and 6 bases from J, with 21 bases between. Per the germline V gene, CDR1 is MNHEY and CDR2 is SVGAGI. The CDR3 covers 16 residues. The CDR3 loop reads CASSYLRPPTVREQYF. CDR3 nucleotides: TGTGCCAGCAGTTATCTTCGGCCACCCACAGTGCGCGAGCAGTACTTC.

The chain is built from TRBV28 and TRBJ1-5; D perhaps matches TRBD1 (6 bases). The CDR3 extends over 13 amino acids. V lost 7 bases and J lost 6, with 13 bases in between. CDR1 is MDHEN, CDR2 SYDVKM, per germline. CDR3 loop: CASTLEGVQPQHF. The CDR3 DNA is TGTGCCAGCACCCTCGAGGGGGTTCAGCCCCAGCATTTT.

This rearrangement joins TRBV15 to TRBJ1-5; D not resolved. Germline assignment: CDR1 LNHNV and CDR2 YYDKDF (reference sequence). This CDR3 is 15 amino acids long. Trimming removed 0 bases from V and 6 bases from J, with 12 bases in between. CDR3 in amino acids: CATSRDPGRGQPQHF. The CDR3 DNA sequence: TGTGCCACCAGCAGAGATCCAGGTCGCGGTCAGCCCCAGCATTTT.

The chain is built from TRBV6-5 and TRBJ2-3, with 9 positions matching TRBD2. This CDR3 contains 16 residues. Unmatched junction bases numbered 6, after V lost 4 bases and J lost 1 base. Germline CDR1 and CDR2: MNHEY and SVGAGI. CDR3 sequence reads: CASSWDLAGGTDTQYF. CDR3 in DNA: TGTGCCAGCAGTTGGGACTTAGCGGGGGGCACAGATACGCAGTATTTT.

This clonotype turned up a few times. The J gene is TRBJ1-5, the V gene TRBV12-3 or TRBV12-4; no reliable D call. The CDR3 covers 13 residues. The ends were cut back, 4 bases at V and 2 bases at J, with 6 bases in the middle. CDR3 coding DNA: TGTGCCAGCAGTTATTTTGGCAATCAGCCCCAGCATTTT. This encodes CASSYFGNQPQHF.

This clonotype was recorded at least ten times. The CDR3 nucleotides are TGTGCCAGCAGTGTCTTGGTTCGGACCCAGTACTTC. The encoded protein is CASSVLVRTQYF. The chain couples TRBV2 to TRBJ2-5; unclear D gene. This CDR3 spans 12 amino acids. In germline, CDR1 is SNHLY, CDR2 FYNNEI. Trimming removed 4 bases from V and 7 bases from J, with 10 bases in between.

This rearrangement joins TRBV28 to TRBJ1-3; no firm D call. This CDR3 comprises 16 residues. CDR1 MDHEN and CDR2 SYDVKM come from the germline V gene. Trimming pared 3 bases from V and 0 bases from J, leaving 12 bases between. The CDR3 coding sequence is TGTGCCAGCAGTTTCGTAGGGAGGAACTCTGGAAACACCATATATTTT. Translating gives CASSFVGRNSGNTIYF.

This clonotype was detected only a few times. This chain joins TRBV7-2 and TRBJ2-3; D might be TRBD1 (6 bases). CDR1 SGHTA and CDR2 FQGNSA come from the germline V gene. The CDR3 has 15 residues. V lost 4 bases to trimming and J lost 0 bases, with 11 bases between them. The chain's CDR3 is CASSSDRISTDTQYF. DNA for the CDR3: TGTGCCAGCAGCTCCGACAGGATTAGCACAGATACGCAGTATTTT.

This clonotype was observed a few times. This rearrangement joins TRBV20-1 to TRBJ2-5; tentative D call: TRBD1 (5 bases). Per the germline V gene, CDR1 is DFQATT and CDR2 is SNEGSKA (reference sequence). CDR3 length: 12 residues. V lost 6 bases and J lost 3, with 11 bases in between. This chain's CDR3 is CSAGAGEETQYF. CDR3 nucleotide sequence: TGCAGTGCAGGGGCCGGAGAAGAGACCCAGTACTTC.

In its sample, this clonotype was seen a few times. The V call is TRBV2, the J call TRBJ1-5, with D possibly TRBD1 on 6 matching bases. Germline lookup yields CDR1 SNHLY and CDR2 FYNNEI. V lost 6 bases and J 0 bases, leaving 12 bases between the germline ends. CDR3 length: 15 amino acids. CDR3 nucleotide sequence: TGTGCCAGCAGCTCGGACAGAGCTAGCAATCAGCCCCAGCATTTT. Translating gives CASSSDRASNQPQHF.

The rearrangement joins TRBV9 to TRBJ2-4; D is undetermined. The CDR3 loop spans 14 amino acids. V gave up 0 bases and J gave up 7 bases, with 11 bases separating them. Germline-derived CDR1 and CDR2 are SGDLS and YYNGEE. The CDR3 region is CASSVGSTWNIQYF. The DNA of the CDR3 is TGTGCCAGCAGCGTAGGCAGTACATGGAACATTCAGTACTTC.

The V call is TRBV7-2, the J call TRBJ1-6; D gene ambiguous. The germline V gene has CDR1 SGHTA and CDR2 FQGNSA. V was shortened by 6 bases and J by 7 bases, with 16 bases between the two germline ends. CDR3 length equals 15 residues. The CDR3 protein is CASSSAVLENSPLHF. In DNA form, the CDR3 reads TGTGCCAGCAGTTCGGCCGTCCTTGAAAATTCACCCCTCCACTTT.

There are many counts of this clonotype. The chain employs TRBV28 and TRBJ1-4; D is undetermined. This CDR3 is built from 11 residues. From germline, CDR1 is MDHEN and CDR2 SYDVKM. Trimming stripped 2 bases from V and 14 bases from J, with 9 bases between. The CDR3 loop is CASSLDGQLFF. CDR3 nucleotides: TGTGCCAGCAGTTTAGATGGCCAGCTGTTTTTT. The full variable domain, completed using reference TRBV28 and TRBJ1-4, is DVKVTQSSRYLVKRTGEKVFLECVQDMDHENMFWYRQDPGLGLRLIYFSYDVKMKEKGDIPEGYSVSREKKERFSLILESASTNQTSMYLCASSLDGQLFFGSGTQLSVL.

The chain links TRBV5-6 to TRBJ1-6, with no clear D. V dropped 4 bases and J dropped 11 bases, with 7 bases sitting between them. The CDR3 extends over 11 amino acids. CDR1 and CDR2 from the germline V gene are SGHDT and YYEEEE. CDR3 sequence reads: CASSKETPLHF. The CDR3 DNA reads as TGTGCCAGCAGCAAAGAAACACCCCTCCACTTT.

The V call is TRBV28, the J call TRBJ2-6, with D perhaps matching TRBD2 (6 bases). The germline V and J ends were trimmed by 6 bases and 1 base, with 10 bases remaining between them. The CDR3 contains 15 residues. Germline V gene data show CDR1 as MDHEN and CDR2 as SYDVKM. The DNA of the CDR3 is TGTGCCAGCAGACCGGGGGAATCTGGGGCCAACGTCCTGACTTTC. Translated: CASRPGESGANVLTF.

This chain's CDR3 is CSAGANSLRGETQYF. CDR3 in DNA: TGCAGCGCCGGCGCCAACAGTTTACGGGGAGAGACCCAGTACTTC. This sequence joins TRBV29-1 and TRBJ2-5; D perhaps matches TRBD2 (5 bases). Germline CDR1 and CDR2: SQVTM and ANQGSEA. The V gene lost 7 bases and the J gene lost 4 bases, with 22 bases spanning the gap. The CDR3 consists of 15 residues.

This chain connects TRBV7-9 to TRBJ1-6; D gene unclear. The V gene's germline CDR1 is SEHNR and CDR2 FQNEAQ (reference sequence). The V gene lost 1 base and the J gene lost 7 bases, with 11 bases spanning the gap. This CDR3 comprises 15 residues. As DNA, the CDR3 is TGTGCCAGCAGCTTAGGATGGGCACCGAATTCACCCCTCCACTTT. It specifies CASSLGWAPNSPLHF.

V and J are TRBV6-1 and TRBJ1-5; D unresolved. The CDR3 has 13 residues. CDR1 is MNHNS and CDR2 is SASEGT in the germline V gene. Trimming removed 5 bases at V and 5 bases at J, with 10 bases between. The CDR3 DNA reads TGTGCCAGCAGTCCCGGAAGGGATCAGCCCCAGCATTTT. This gives the protein CASSPGRDQPQHF.

The chain couples TRBV9 to TRBJ2-2, with 7 bases aligning to TRBD2. The J segment lost 3 bases and the V segment lost 0 bases, leaving 5 bases of the junction unmatched. This CDR3 is 16 amino acids long. In germline, CDR1 is SGDLS, CDR2 YYNGEE. The CDR3 loop reads CASSVAGSGHTGELFF. DNA for the CDR3: TGTGCCAGCAGCGTAGCCGGTAGCGGGCACACCGGGGAGCTGTTTTTT.